A selection of T cell receptor beta chains follows, all from one sample in a study of beta chain features in type 1 diabetes. Some clones are missing from TCRdb's copy, which holds only in-frame ones; the method was immunoSEQ multiplex PCR. The profile covers around 690,000 clones, with roughly an eighth appearing a single time and more than 0.1% taken by the ten largest. Sequenced sample: naive CD4+ T cells from blood. All receptors derive from a man aged 25-45 years with type 1 diabetes. The CDR3 runs from the conserved cysteine through the conserved F or W. Fields, in order: J gene, clone size, V gene, D gene, CDR3 DNA, CDR3 protein. D genes are given only for firm matches. Only part of the rows carry a size: once, few, many, or a class if the clone is expanded.

>TRBJ2-3|few|TRBV5-4|.
TGTGCCAGCAGCTTGGCCAGCGGATATACAGATACGCAGTATTTT
CASSLASGYTDTQYF
>TRBJ2-5|few|TRBV10-3|.
TGTGCCATCAGGGACCACCGGAACGTGGGCCGGGAGACCCAGTACTTC
CAIRDHRNVGRETQYF
>TRBJ1-2|few|TRBV13|.
TGTGCCAGCAGCTTAGGCTTGAGCTGGGGGCCTAACTATGGCTACACCTTC
CASSLGLSWGPNYGYTF
>TRBJ1-2|.|TRBV9|.
TGTGCCAGCAGCTCCCGCCCCGGGGAGGGCTATGGCTACACCTTC
CASSSRPGEGYGYTF
>TRBJ2-7|few|TRBV4-3|TRBD1
TGCGCCAGCAGCCACGGACAGGGCGGCGAGCAGTACTTC
CASSHGQGGEQYF
>TRBJ1-2|.|TRBV18|.
TGTGCCAGCTCAGCCGGAACTCAAGGAGGCTACACCTTC
CASSAGTQGGYTF
>TRBJ2-3|.|TRBV9|.
TGTGCCAGCAGCGTACTCGGGGGGCTTGGTACAGATACGCAGTATTTT
CASSVLGGLGTDTQYF
>TRBJ1-3|few|TRBV5-8|.
TGTGCCAGCAGCCTTGACTTCTCCGGAAACACCATATATTTT
CASSLDFSGNTIYF
>TRBJ1-1|.|TRBV29-1|.
TGCAGCGTAGGACCGCGAATGAACACTGAAGCTTTCTTT
CSVGPRMNTEAFF
>TRBJ2-3|few|TRBV4-2|.
TGTGCCAGCAGCCAAGGGGGAGATACGCAGTATTTT
CASSQGGDTQYF
>TRBJ1-1|.|TRBV7-6|TRBD1
TGTGCCAGCAGCTTCGACAGGGGGAGCACTGAAGCTTTCTTT
CASSFDRGSTEAFF
>TRBJ2-1|.|TRBV5-5|.
TGTGCCAGCAGCTTAAGTGACAATGAGCAGTTCTTC
CASSLSDNEQFF
>TRBJ2-7|.|TRBV6-1|TRBD1
TGTGCCAGCTCCCCCAGGGGACAGGGGAACGAGCAGTACTTC
CASSPRGQGNEQYF
>TRBJ1-5|.|TRBV4-1|.
TGCGCCAGCAGCCAATCCATGGGCGGTAATAGCAATCAGCCCCAGCATTTT
CASSQSMGGNSNQPQHF
>TRBJ1-6|few|TRBV28|.
TGTGCCAGCAGTTTCGGTCCCGGGACGGTGAATTCACCCCTCCACTTT
CASSFGPGTVNSPLHF
>TRBJ1-6|.|TRBV30|.
TGTGCCTGGAGTGATTGGTCCGGGGGATTAACCTATAATTCACCCCTCCACTTT
CAWSDWSGGLTYNSPLHF
>TRBJ1-1|.|TRBV7-3|.
TGTGCCAGCAGTCCCGGGGTGGGCACTGAAGCTTTCTTT
CASSPGVGTEAFF
>TRBJ1-1|.|TRBV7-2|.
TGTGCCAGCAGCGCGGACAGGAACACTGAAGCTTTCTTT
CASSADRNTEAFF
>TRBJ2-1|.|TRBV5-1|TRBD1
TGCGCCAGCAGCCTTCCCACAGGGGGCAATGAGCAGTTCTTC
CASSLPTGGNEQFF
>TRBJ1-5|.|TRBV7-8|.
TGTGCCGGGAGCACGGGACTCAATCAGCCCCAGCATTTT
CAGSTGLNQPQHF
>TRBJ1-2|.|TRBV6-5|TRBD1
TGTGCCAGCAGCCGACAGGGACTTAACTATGGCTACACCTTC
CASSRQGLNYGYTF
>TRBJ2-7|.|TRBV27|TRBD1
TGTGCCAGCAGTCCTAGGGACAGGGGATACGAGCAGTACTTC
CASSPRDRGYEQYF
>TRBJ1-4|few|TRBV7-2|TRBD1
TGTGCCAGCAGCTGGCGGACAGGGGGCAGGGAAAAACTGTTTTTT
CASSWRTGGREKLFF
>TRBJ1-3|.|TRBV28|TRBD1
TGTGCCAGCATAAGACAGGGCTCTGGAAACACCATATATTTT
CASIRQGSGNTIYF
>TRBJ1-1|.|TRBV6-5|.
TGTGCCAGCAGTTACGAACATATGAACACTGAAGCTTTCTTT
CASSYEHMNTEAFF
>TRBJ1-2|few|TRBV9|.
TGTGCCAGCAGCCCCCAAGGCCCCAGGGGAGGCTACACCTTC
CASSPQGPRGGYTF
>TRBJ2-7|few|TRBV4-3|TRBD2
TGCGCCAGCAGCCGAGGGACTAGCGGTTCCTACGAGCAGTACTTC
CASSRGTSGSYEQYF
>TRBJ1-5|.|TRBV4-2|TRBD1
TGTGCCAGCAGCCCAACAGGGGAAAACGATCAGCCCCAGCATTTT
CASSPTGENDQPQHF
>TRBJ1-2|few|TRBV7-9|.
TGTGCCAGCAGCTCCCCTGGAGGGCGGGGCTACACCTTC
CASSSPGGRGYTF
>TRBJ2-2|.|TRBV9|.
TGTGCCAGCAGCGTAGAGCCCAGGGCGAACACCGGGGAGCTGTTTTTT
CASSVEPRANTGELFF
>TRBJ1-5|few|TRBV6-5|.
TGTGCCAGCAGCAGGGACAATAGCAATCAGCCCCAGCATTTT
CASSRDNSNQPQHF
>TRBJ1-5|.|TRBV6-5|TRBD1
TGTGCCAGCAGTAGAGGACAGGGGAATCAGCCCCAGCATTTT
CASSRGQGNQPQHF
>TRBJ2-3|few|TRBV11-3|.
TGTGCCAGCAGCTCCGGGACCGTCCCAGATACGCAGTATTTT
CASSSGTVPDTQYF
>TRBJ2-2|.|TRBV7-9|TRBD1
TGTGCCAGCAGCGGGACAGGGGCCACCGGGGAGCTGTTTTTT
CASSGTGATGELFF
>TRBJ2-5|few|TRBV2|.
TGTGCCAGCAGTACAGGGTACGGGACCCAGTACTTC
CASSTGYGTQYF
>TRBJ2-7|.|TRBV6-1|TRBD2
TGTGCCAGCGTGAGCGGGGGGGCGCTCGAGCAGTACTTC
CASVSGGALEQYF
>TRBJ2-7|.|TRBV4-3|TRBD2
TGCGCCAGCAGCCAAGAAACCACGGGGGGACCCTACGAGCAGTACTTC
CASSQETTGGPYEQYF
>TRBJ1-1|few|TRBV7-2|.
TGTGCCAGCAGCGGACAAGGGGGGAAGACTGAAGCTTTCTTT
CASSGQGGKTEAFF
>TRBJ2-7|few|TRBV29-1|.
TGCAGCGTTGGTTATAGTTCGTACGAGCAGTACTTC
CSVGYSSYEQYF
>TRBJ2-1|few|TRBV4-2|.
TGTGCCAGCAGCCAAGATATCGTCCAACTTGGCTCCTACAATGAGCAGTTCTTC
CASSQDIVQLGSYNEQFF
>TRBJ1-5|few|TRBV5-6|.
TGTGCCAGCAGCGGCGGGGACCACCAGCCCCAGCATTTT
CASSGGDHQPQHF
>TRBJ2-7|.|TRBV6-6|.
TGTGCCAGCAGTTACGGTAGGGGCCATTCTGGCTACGAGCAGTACTTC
CASSYGRGHSGYEQYF
>TRBJ2-5|few|TRBV14|TRBD1
TGTGCCAGCAGCCAGAACAGGGGGCTCGAGGAGACCCAGTACTTC
CASSQNRGLEETQYF
>TRBJ2-5|.|TRBV5-1|TRBD1
TGCGCCAGCAGCCCGATGACAGGGGGTGAAGAGACCCAGTACTTC
CASSPMTGGEETQYF
>TRBJ2-7|few|TRBV7-2|.
TGTGCCAGCAGCTCGCCACGCGGGACAGCCTCCTACGAGCAGTACTTC
CASSSPRGTASYEQYF
>TRBJ2-1|.|TRBV10-3|TRBD2
TGTGCCATCAGTGAGTCCCCTCCTGGACTAGCGGGGATTTCTTACAATGAGCAGTTCTTC
CAISESPPGLAGISYNEQFF
>TRBJ2-1|few|TRBV11-2|TRBD2
TGTGCCAGCAGCTCAAGCGGGGGGCGGTTCTTC
CASSSSGGRFF
>TRBJ2-5|few|TRBV7-6|.
TGTGCCAGCAGCTTAGAGGGGGGACCCCAGGGGACCCAGTACTTC
CASSLEGGPQGTQYF
>TRBJ2-5|few|TRBV7-2|TRBD2
TGTGCCAGCAGCTTATCTCTAGCGGGGGGAGAGACCCAGTACTTC
CASSLSLAGGETQYF
>TRBJ2-7|.|TRBV7-9|.
TGTGCCAGCAGCGGAGCAATAGCGAAAGGAGAGCAGTACTTC
CASSGAIAKGEQYF
>TRBJ2-3|.|TRBV10-1|.
TGCGCCAGCAGTCCCAACACAGATACGCAGTATTTT
CASSPNTDTQYF
>TRBJ1-1|few|TRBV27|.
TGTGCCAGCAGTCTTCGACAGAACACTGAAGCTTTCTTT
CASSLRQNTEAFF
>TRBJ1-2|few|TRBV30|.
TGTGCCTGGAGTCCCCGGATTAAATTCGGCTACACCTTC
CAWSPRIKFGYTF
>TRBJ2-3|.|TRBV27|.
TGTGCCAGCAGTTTATCGCCCGTCGGTAGCACAGATACGCAGTATTTT
CASSLSPVGSTDTQYF
>TRBJ2-5|.|TRBV7-2|.
TGTGCCAGCAGCTTAGTGGGTTCAGAACAAGAGACCCAGTACTTC
CASSLVGSEQETQYF
>TRBJ2-5|few|TRBV5-6|.
TGTGCCAGCACCTCTGCCTCTGGCAATTCGGAGACCCAGTACTTC
CASTSASGNSETQYF
>TRBJ2-5|few|TRBV29-1|.
TGCAGCGCCTCCGTCTCCGAGACCCAGTACTTC
CSASVSETQYF